The source of this T cell receptor (beta chain) is a study of T-cell reconstitution after alpha-beta-depleted transplantation in children. Construction of the TCRbeta library involved unique molecular identifiers. TCRdb itself ran the PCR reads through MiXCR, one entry per CDR3 protein. This table holds 900,000 or so distinct CDR3 sequences, roughly 15% found once. The CDR3 loop spans 14 amino acids. V lost 4 bases to trimming and J lost 3 bases; unmatched junction nucleotides: 4. Germline CDR1 and CDR2: SGDLS and YYNGEE. The sample holds many counts of this clonotype. The V and J genes are TRBV9 and TRBJ1-1, with 9 bases that match TRBD1. The material sequenced was PBMCs, mostly from graft donor cells, taken 360 days after TCRalphabeta/CD19-depleted stem cell transplant. This receptor was taken from a male patient under 18 who had a stem cell transplant for acute lymphoblastic leukemia, so the T cells may come from the graft donor. CDR3: CASSSDRGYTEAFF. The CDR3 bases are TGTGCCAGCAGCTCTGACAGGGGGTACACTGAAGCTTTCTTT.